The 8 T cell receptor beta chains below were found in one sample sequenced in a study of cytomegalovirus exposure and HLA in healthy donors. PCR amplification relied on 60 Vbeta primers (plus 13 Jbeta primers). Clones were read by immunoSEQ multiplex PCR, and TCRdb kept only the in-frame ones, dropping some. This sample carries 200,000 or so clones, 84% of them seen once, and the ten largest clones take 2% to 3%. The sample taken for sequencing was PBMCs. These receptors all come from a woman aged 45 to 65 in good health and CMV-seropositive.

The CDR3 region is CASTPPGLRGGEQFF. In nucleotides, the CDR3 is TGTGCCAGCACCCCACCGGGACTTCGGGGTGGCGAGCAGTTCTTC. This sequence joins TRBV6-1 and TRBJ2-1, with D perhaps matching TRBD2 (6 bases). The V end was cut by 7 bases, the J end by 10 bases, with 23 bases between. Germline CDR1 MNHNS, CDR2 SASEGT. The CDR3 has 15 residues.

The chain joins TRBV2 to TRBJ2-3; 10 nucleotides match TRBD2. V shed 6 bases and J 6 bases; nucleotides not matched to a gene: 3. This CDR3 has 13 amino acids. CDR1 SNHLY and CDR2 FYNNEI come from the germline V gene. In DNA, the CDR3 is TGTGCCAGCAGAGCGGGGGGGCTGGATACGCAGTATTTT. This sequence encodes CASRAGGLDTQYF. Variable domain in full (rest from reference TRBV2 and TRBJ2-3): EPEVTQTPSHQVTQMGQEVILRCVPISNHLYFYWYRQILGQKVEFLVSFYNNEISEKSEIFDDQFSVERPDGSNFTLKIRSTKLEDSAMYFCASRAGGLDTQYFGPGTRLTVL.

This rearrangement joins TRBV4-3 to TRBJ2-3, with TRBD2 matching over 13 bases. The CDR3 contains 17 residues. Germline V gives CDR1 LGHNA, CDR2 YSLEER. V lost 0 bases to trimming and J lost 6 bases; unmatched junction nucleotides: 6. For the CDR3, the DNA is TGCGCCAGCAGCCAAGATAGGACTAGCGGGGGTTTGGATACGCAGTATTTT. It is translated as CASSQDRTSGGLDTQYF.

This chain uses TRBV6-1 with TRBJ2-3, with 10 positions matching TRBD1. This CDR3 spans 14 amino acids. Germline loops: CDR1 MNHNS, CDR2 SASEGT. J was trimmed by 3 bases and V by 6 bases; bases with no gene match: 3. CDR3 DNA sequence: TGTGCCAGCAGAAGGGACAGGGGAACAGATACGCAGTATTTT. Its protein product is CASRRDRGTDTQYF.

The CDR3, as DNA: TGTGCCAGCAGTTTTACAGGGGGCTGGGAGACCCAGTACTTC. Its translation is CASSFTGGWETQYF. The V gene is TRBV27, the J gene TRBJ2-5; 9 bases align to TRBD1. V dropped 3 bases and J dropped 5; count of bases not matched to a gene: 4. This CDR3 has 14 amino acids. CDR1 is MNHEY and CDR2 is SMNVEV in the germline V gene (reference sequence).

The CDR3 reads CASSPTSGGAKTQYF. CDR3 DNA sequence: TGTGCCAGCAGTCCGACTAGCGGGGGGGCAAAGACCCAGTACTTC. The chain couples TRBV14 to TRBJ2-5; 14 nucleotides match TRBD2. From germline, CDR1 is SGHDN and CDR2 FVKESK. The length of the CDR3 is 15 residues. V shed 6 bases, J shed 6 bases, and the junction held 6 bases outside the gene matches.

The chain carries TRBV15 and TRBJ1-3; D unclear. Trimming took off 1 base at V and 4 bases at J, with 14 bases between the two ends. There are 16 residues in the CDR3. Germline assignment: CDR1 LNHNV and CDR2 YYDKDF (reference sequence). The DNA of the CDR3 is TGTGCCACCAGCAGAGGAGCCAACCCAATCGGAAACACCATATATTTT. Protein sequence: CATSRGANPIGNTIYF.

This clone has only a few counts. This rearrangement joins TRBV2 to TRBJ2-7; 9 bases fit TRBD1. Germline assignment: CDR1 SNHLY and CDR2 FYNNEI. Germline trimming cut 6 bases from V and 3 bases from J; bases unmatched to any gene: 0. This CDR3 comprises 12 residues. CDR3 loop: CASRTGGYEQYF. DNA of the CDR3: TGTGCCAGCAGGACAGGGGGCTACGAGCAGTACTTC.